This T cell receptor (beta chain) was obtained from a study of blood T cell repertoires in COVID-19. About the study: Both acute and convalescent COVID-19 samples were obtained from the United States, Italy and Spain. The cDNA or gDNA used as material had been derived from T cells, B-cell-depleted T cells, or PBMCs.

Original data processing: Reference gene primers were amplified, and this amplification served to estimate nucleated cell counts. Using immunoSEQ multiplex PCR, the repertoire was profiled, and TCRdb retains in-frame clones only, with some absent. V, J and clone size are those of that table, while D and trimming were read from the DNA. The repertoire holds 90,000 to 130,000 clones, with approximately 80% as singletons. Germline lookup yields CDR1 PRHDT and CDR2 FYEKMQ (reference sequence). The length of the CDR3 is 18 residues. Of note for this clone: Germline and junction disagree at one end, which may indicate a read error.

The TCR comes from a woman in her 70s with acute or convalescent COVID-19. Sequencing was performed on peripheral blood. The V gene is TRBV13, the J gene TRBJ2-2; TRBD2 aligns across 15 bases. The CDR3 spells CASSLGLAGGTGTGELFF. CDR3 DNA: TGTGCCAGCAGCCTAGGACTAGCGGGAGGGACGGGCACCGGGGAGCTGTTTTTT.